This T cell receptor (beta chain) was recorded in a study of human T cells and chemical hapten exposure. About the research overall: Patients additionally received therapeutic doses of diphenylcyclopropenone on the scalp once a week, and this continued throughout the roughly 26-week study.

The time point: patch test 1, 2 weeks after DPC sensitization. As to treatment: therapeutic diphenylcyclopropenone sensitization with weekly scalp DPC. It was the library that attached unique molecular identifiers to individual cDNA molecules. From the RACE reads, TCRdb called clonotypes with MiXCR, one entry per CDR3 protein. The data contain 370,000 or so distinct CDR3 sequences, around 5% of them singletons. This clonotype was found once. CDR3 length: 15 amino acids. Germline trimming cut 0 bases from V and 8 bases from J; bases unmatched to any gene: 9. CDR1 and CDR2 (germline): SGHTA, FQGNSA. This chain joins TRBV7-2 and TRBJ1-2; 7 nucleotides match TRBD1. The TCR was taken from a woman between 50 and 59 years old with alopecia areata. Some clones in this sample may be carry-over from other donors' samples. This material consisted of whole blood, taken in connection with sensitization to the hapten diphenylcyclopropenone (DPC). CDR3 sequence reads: CASSLAAGGRQGYTF. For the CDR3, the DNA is TGTGCCAGCAGCTTAGCTGCAGGGGGTCGACAGGGCTACACCTTC.